The 5 T cell receptor beta chains below come from one sample, sequenced in a study of Tregs in tolerant kidney transplant recipients. The data were produced by immunoSEQ multiplex PCR, yet TCRdb's version contains in-frame clones alone and is incomplete. This sample contains more than 45,000 clones. The source material was CD4+ T cells from blood, sampled before the transplant. These receptors all come from a human donor who received a combined kidney and bone marrow transplant.

Of note for this clone: The CDR3 extends 3 residues past the end of the read, so its final part is completed from the germline J gene. The V gene is TRBV29-1, the J gene TRBJ1-2, with a weak D call TRBD1 (6 bases). CDR3 size: 13 residues. CDR1 and CDR2 (germline): SQVTM, ANQGSEA. The ends were cut back, 6 bases at V and 4 bases at J, with 15 bases in the middle. The CDR3 is CSVAPGHLYGYTF. Incomplete CDR3 DNA: TGCAGCGTCGCCCCGGGACACCTCTATGGC.

On this clone itself: The read is 3 residues too short to cover the CDR3 end, so that end is filled in from the germline J gene. The rearrangement joins TRBV20-1 to TRBJ2-5; D unresolved. The germline V gene has CDR1 DFQATT and CDR2 SNEGSKA (reference sequence). The CDR3 loop spans 12 amino acids. Trimming left V 3 bases short and J 5 bases short, with 10 bases between. This CDR3 reads CSASSIRETQYF. The DNA read from the CDR3 is TGCAGTGCTAGTTCTATCCGGGAGACC.

About this clone: The read ends 3 residues early relative to the CDR3; the germline J gene fills the gap. The rearrangement joins TRBV20-1 to TRBJ1-1, with TRBD1 identical over 7 bases. Germline values: CDR1 DFQATT, CDR2 SNEGSKA (reference sequence). V was pared by 2 bases and J by 1 base, with 7 bases of the junction left unmatched. The CDR3 covers 15 residues. CDR3 sequence: CSARPSDRKNTEAFF. The sequenced CDR3 bases are TGCAGTGCTAGACCGTCGGACAGGAAGAACACTGAA.

About this clone itself: Read data end 3 residues before the CDR3 end; the end is taken from the germline J gene. The chain is built from TRBV2 and TRBJ2-5; a weak D match, TRBD1 (5 bases). The CDR3 runs 11 residues. The V and J ends lost 6 bases and 4 bases respectively, with 6 bases between them. Per germline, CDR1 SNHLY and CDR2 FYNNEI. The CDR3 is CASRTVETQYF. CDR3 DNA, as far as it was read: TGTGCCAGCAGGACAGTAGAGACC.

A word on this clone: The observed sequence ends 3 residues before the CDR3 terminus, with the missing tail filled in from the germline J gene. The V call is TRBV7-2, the J call TRBJ2-3; D remains unclear. This CDR3 contains 14 residues. Trimming took 5 bases from V and 0 from J, leaving 9 bases between them. CDR1 is SGHTA and CDR2 is FQGNSA in the germline V gene. The CDR3 region is CASSVRKSTDTQYF. CDR3 DNA (partial): TGTGCCAGCAGCGTCAGGAAAAGCACAGATACG.